This T cell receptor beta chain stems from a study of T cell responses to AZD1222 COVID-19 vaccine (dated by TCRdb to the early 2020s). For the wider study: AZD1222 recipients given second doses at about 4 weeks or at about 12 weeks were pooled, since spike-specific TCR depth and breadth were not found to differ between the two schedules. TCR sequencing was performed for 230 to 250 trial participants, of whom around 210 were given two doses of AZD1222 and approximately 25 were given two doses of MenACWY control vaccine. Trial participants were enrolled by age into 18-55, 56-69 and 70-plus year subgroups, with around 150, 28 and 57 TCR-sequenced participants respectively.

What the work shows at the level of the full study, not this receptor alone: Participants were mostly white British and included more females than males, and it was suggested by the authors that clonal diversity may have been underestimated. Conclusions about previously exposed vaccinees are limited because only a handful of AZD1222 recipients were SARS-CoV-2 seropositive at baseline. Reportedly, almost half of the unique spike-specific TCRs recognized epitopes lying outside the regions that are mutated in the B.1.351 and B.1.1.7 variants. Spike-specific TCR breadth and depth rose significantly after two AZD1222 doses compared with day 0 and with MenACWY recipients. In the small 56-69-year group, the increase in depth fell short of significance, most likely because of low power. No day 14 peak-response samples were available, so repertoires were characterized only after the peak T cell response. CD4 TCRs associated with the vaccine covered the entire spike protein, and the dominant responses were in regions 160-218 and 743-854.

The CDR3 regions of human TCRbeta chains were analyzed by immunosequencing. Processing in the source paper ran as follows. Repertoire TCRs were matched against a reference library of SARS-CoV-2-specific TCRs generated with the MIRA antigen-specificity platform. Breadth was defined as the fraction of unique TCRs that were SARS-CoV-2-associated. Depth was defined as the fraction of total T cells that were SARS-CoV-2-associated. Using the MIRA data, every spike-specific TCR was mapped to the spike region that the TCR reacted to and assigned to either a CD4 or a CD8 class. Log10-transformed breadth and depth values were compared by one-way ANOVA with Sidak's multiple comparisons tests. TCRdb retrieved this table from immuneACCESS and kept in-frame rearrangements only. Not all clones are present; in checked studies, unresolved V genes account for under half, and no reason is known for the remainder. D and trimming were read from the DNA, whereas the V and J calls and clone size are those reported in that table. The sample table lists around 97,000 clones, 91% of them with a count of one. Under 50% of the sample goes to the ten largest clones.

Remarks on this clone: The specificity of this receptor is unknown. Base qualities were left out, and no much larger clone turns up one base away.

Per the publication, the time point label means: baseline before first vaccination. Vaccinee samples came from UK trials COV001 and COV002, including a single-blind randomized controlled phase 2/3 trial of AZD1222 (ChAdOx1 nCoV-19) in healthy adults. For TCRbeta chain sequencing, PBMC samples were collected from trial participants at day 0 and at day 28 after the second dose. This receptor was taken from an adult in good health. This specimen consisted of peripheral blood, obtained on day 0 of AZD1222 vaccination.

The DNA reads as follows: TGTGCCACCGCTAAGGACAATGAGCAGTTCTTC. This is translated as CATAKDNEQFF. The sequence is built from TRBV24-1 and TRBJ2-1; the D gene is unclear. From the germline V gene, CDR1 is KGHDR and CDR2 is SFDVKD. A distance of 7 bases separates the germline ends of V and J, which lose 9 bases and 5 bases respectively. Counted from cysteine to phenylalanine, this CDR3 has 11 amino acids. Only the CDR3 DNA stays, 33 bases, in frame from base 1.